A selection of T cell receptor beta chains follows, all from one sample in a study of spatial heterogeneity in lung cancer. TCRdb reprocessed the 5' RACE reads via MiXCR and lists one record per CDR3 protein. The data show tens of thousands of distinct CDR3 sequences, roughly 6.5% seen once. This specimen consisted of PBMCs, obtained at surgery. The receptors here all came from a female donor with early-stage non-small cell lung cancer. Both conserved end residues are part of each CDR3. D genes are given only for firm matches. Some rows have no size entry. The others give once, few or many, or a class for an expanded clone.

d_call: .
v_call: TRBV29-1
j_call: TRBJ2-7
clone_size: .
cdr3_aa: CSVRSFTGYEQYF
cdr3_nt: TGCAGCGTTAGGTCCTTCACAGGCTACGAGCAGTACTTC

d_call: .
v_call: TRBV6-6
j_call: TRBJ2-1
clone_size: .
cdr3_aa: CASSRVFVQFF
cdr3_nt: TGTGCCAGCAGCCGCGTATTTGTCCAGTTCTTC

d_call: .
v_call: TRBV15
j_call: TRBJ2-1
clone_size: many
cdr3_aa: CATSRESARAPYNEQFF
cdr3_nt: TGTGCCACCAGCAGAGAGAGTGCCCGGGCCCCCTACAATGAGCAGTTCTTC

d_call: .
v_call: TRBV18
j_call: TRBJ2-1
clone_size: many
cdr3_aa: CASSRGLEWYNEQFF
cdr3_nt: TGTGCCAGCTCACGTGGTCTAGAGTGGTACAATGAGCAGTTCTTC

d_call: .
v_call: TRBV20-1
j_call: TRBJ2-3
clone_size: many
cdr3_aa: CSARAGADTQYF
cdr3_nt: TGCAGTGCTAGGGCCGGAGCGGATACGCAGTATTTT

d_call: TRBD1
v_call: TRBV12-3/TRBV12-4
j_call: TRBJ1-1
clone_size: many
cdr3_aa: CASKWGRGMNTEAFF
cdr3_nt: TGTGCCAGCAAGTGGGGCAGGGGGATGAACACTGAAGCTTTCTTT

d_call: .
v_call: TRBV7-7
j_call: TRBJ1-1
clone_size: many
cdr3_aa: CASSLVRRDLNTEAFF
cdr3_nt: TGTGCCAGCAGCTTAGTGCGCCGAGATCTCAACACTGAAGCTTTCTTT

d_call: .
v_call: TRBV2
j_call: TRBJ1-1
clone_size: many
cdr3_aa: CASTGDVTEAFF
cdr3_nt: TGTGCCAGCACTGGGGACGTCACTGAAGCTTTCTTT

d_call: TRBD2
v_call: TRBV9
j_call: TRBJ2-1
clone_size: many
cdr3_aa: CASSVDGGAYNEQFF
cdr3_nt: TGTGCCAGCAGCGTAGACGGGGGGGCCTACAATGAGCAGTTCTTC

d_call: .
v_call: TRBV5-1
j_call: TRBJ2-2
clone_size: many
cdr3_aa: CASSLGTTGELFF
cdr3_nt: TGCGCCAGCAGCTTGGGAACCACCGGGGAGCTGTTTTTT

d_call: TRBD2
v_call: TRBV28
j_call: TRBJ2-3
clone_size: many
cdr3_aa: CVTGTSDTDTQYF
cdr3_nt: TGTGTCACCGGGACTAGCGATACAGATACGCAGTATTTT

d_call: .
v_call: TRBV20-1
j_call: TRBJ1-5
clone_size: many
cdr3_aa: CSAVEPYSNQPQHF
cdr3_nt: TGCAGTGCTGTCGAGCCGTATAGCAATCAGCCCCAGCATTTT

d_call: .
v_call: TRBV5-1
j_call: TRBJ2-7
clone_size: .
cdr3_aa: CASSSPWGGPSYEQYF
cdr3_nt: TGCGCCAGCAGCTCCCCGTGGGGAGGACCCTCCTACGAGCAGTACTTC

d_call: TRBD2
v_call: TRBV4-2
j_call: TRBJ2-2
clone_size: many
cdr3_aa: CASSSIAGAPGGELFF
cdr3_nt: TGTGCCAGCAGTTCTATAGCGGGGGCCCCGGGCGGGGAGCTGTTTTTT

d_call: .
v_call: TRBV6-2/TRBV6-3
j_call: TRBJ2-6
clone_size: many
cdr3_aa: CASSYSGTLLYSGANVLTF
cdr3_nt: TGTGCCAGCAGTTACTCCGGGACGCTTCTCTACTCTGGGGCCAACGTCCTGACTTTC

d_call: .
v_call: TRBV19
j_call: TRBJ2-1
clone_size: .
cdr3_aa: CASSRKGGENEQFF
cdr3_nt: TGTGCCAGTAGTCGGAAAGGGGGGGAAAATGAGCAGTTCTTC

d_call: TRBD1
v_call: TRBV30
j_call: TRBJ1-5
clone_size: many
cdr3_aa: CAWRQTGPNQPQHF
cdr3_nt: TGTGCCTGGAGACAGACAGGGCCAAATCAGCCCCAGCATTTT

d_call: TRBD2
v_call: TRBV11-2
j_call: TRBJ2-4
clone_size: few
cdr3_aa: CASSLSGGVTDIQYF
cdr3_nt: TGTGCCAGCAGCTTAAGCGGGGGGGTGACGGACATTCAGTACTTC

d_call: .
v_call: TRBV7-9
j_call: TRBJ2-7
clone_size: .
cdr3_aa: CASSSPSSYEQYF
cdr3_nt: TGTGCCAGCAGCTCCCCGAGCTCCTACGAGCAGTACTTC

d_call: .
v_call: TRBV3-1
j_call: TRBJ1-2
clone_size: .
cdr3_aa: CTSSPRDSYGYTF
cdr3_nt: TGTACCAGCAGCCCAAGAGATTCCTATGGCTACACCTTC

d_call: .
v_call: TRBV7-9
j_call: TRBJ2-7
clone_size: many
cdr3_aa: CASSSTYEQYF
cdr3_nt: TGTGCCAGCAGCAGCACCTACGAGCAGTACTTC

d_call: TRBD1
v_call: TRBV6-5
j_call: TRBJ1-6
clone_size: .
cdr3_aa: CASSSTGTGRSPLHF
cdr3_nt: TGTGCCAGCAGTTCAACCGGGACAGGACGATCACCCCTCCACTTT

d_call: .
v_call: TRBV2
j_call: TRBJ1-2
clone_size: few
cdr3_aa: CASSPVNYGYTF
cdr3_nt: TGTGCCAGCAGTCCAGTTAACTATGGCTACACCTTC

d_call: .
v_call: TRBV28
j_call: TRBJ1-2
clone_size: few
cdr3_aa: CATDRANYGYTF
cdr3_nt: TGTGCCACTGACCGAGCTAACTATGGCTACACCTTC

d_call: TRBD1
v_call: TRBV7-2
j_call: TRBJ1-1
clone_size: many
cdr3_aa: CASSLSGQGEAFF
cdr3_nt: TGTGCCAGCAGCTTATCAGGACAGGGTGAAGCTTTCTTT

d_call: TRBD1
v_call: TRBV29-1
j_call: TRBJ2-1
clone_size: many
cdr3_aa: CSVAEGQGLILF
cdr3_nt: TGCAGCGTTGCGGAGGGACAGGGACTCATCCTCTTC

d_call: .
v_call: TRBV7-9
j_call: TRBJ2-7
clone_size: .
cdr3_aa: CASSLAGQPQDEQYF
cdr3_nt: TGTGCCAGCAGCTTGGCAGGGCAGCCCCAGGACGAGCAGTACTTC

d_call: .
v_call: TRBV20-1
j_call: TRBJ1-5
clone_size: medium-sized
cdr3_aa: CSASALPSTPQHF
cdr3_nt: TGCAGTGCTAGTGCTCTCCCATCGACGCCCCAGCATTTT

d_call: .
v_call: TRBV10-2
j_call: TRBJ1-6
clone_size: many
cdr3_aa: CASSEFGGPSYNSPLHF
cdr3_nt: TGCGCCAGCAGTGAGTTCGGGGGCCCCTCCTATAATTCACCCCTCCACTTT

d_call: .
v_call: TRBV19
j_call: TRBJ2-3
clone_size: many
cdr3_aa: CASTPGDTQYF
cdr3_nt: TGTGCCAGTACGCCTGGGGATACGCAGTATTTT

d_call: .
v_call: TRBV5-4
j_call: TRBJ1-4
clone_size: many
cdr3_aa: CASSFGGLGEKLFF
cdr3_nt: TGTGCCAGCAGCTTTGGGGGGCTCGGTGAAAAACTGTTTTTT

d_call: .
v_call: TRBV2
j_call: TRBJ1-2
clone_size: many
cdr3_aa: CASHRDSGYTF
cdr3_nt: TGTGCCAGCCACAGGGATTCTGGCTACACCTTC

d_call: TRBD2
v_call: TRBV3-1
j_call: TRBJ2-1
clone_size: many
cdr3_aa: CASSGGTSGQPWQFF
cdr3_nt: TGTGCCAGCAGCGGGGGGACTAGCGGCCAACCGTGGCAGTTCTTC

d_call: .
v_call: TRBV5-1
j_call: TRBJ1-2
clone_size: .
cdr3_aa: CASSPDSTYGYTF
cdr3_nt: TGCGCCAGCAGCCCAGACAGTACATATGGCTACACCTTC

d_call: TRBD2
v_call: TRBV28
j_call: TRBJ2-5
clone_size: many
cdr3_aa: CASSSPGRGTETQYF
cdr3_nt: TGTGCCAGCAGTTCCCCGGGGCGGGGGACAGAGACCCAGTACTTC

d_call: .
v_call: TRBV6-2/TRBV6-3
j_call: TRBJ2-7
clone_size: many
cdr3_aa: CASSSISGFSYEQYF
cdr3_nt: TGTGCCAGCAGTTCTATTTCGGGCTTTTCCTACGAGCAGTACTTC

d_call: TRBD1
v_call: TRBV29-1
j_call: TRBJ1-2
clone_size: many
cdr3_aa: CSVQRTGYGYTF
cdr3_nt: TGCAGCGTCCAAAGGACAGGCTATGGCTACACCTTC

d_call: .
v_call: TRBV15
j_call: TRBJ1-4
clone_size: few
cdr3_aa: CATSTFPGDEKLFF
cdr3_nt: TGTGCCACCAGCACCTTTCCAGGGGACGAAAAACTGTTTTTT

d_call: .
v_call: TRBV7-8
j_call: TRBJ2-2
clone_size: many
cdr3_aa: CASSSTSGRNTGELFF
cdr3_nt: TGTGCCAGCAGCTCCACATCGGGGAGGAACACCGGGGAGCTGTTTTTT

d_call: .
v_call: TRBV2
j_call: TRBJ1-5
clone_size: many
cdr3_aa: CASSSDRHNGQPQHF
cdr3_nt: TGTGCCAGCAGTTCCGACAGACATAATGGTCAGCCCCAGCATTTT

d_call: TRBD1
v_call: TRBV29-1
j_call: TRBJ2-7
clone_size: many
cdr3_aa: CSVEGQSSYEQYF
cdr3_nt: TGCAGCGTTGAGGGACAGAGTTCCTACGAGCAGTACTTC

d_call: .
v_call: TRBV4-2
j_call: TRBJ2-7
clone_size: many
cdr3_aa: CASSQTRGPYEQYF
cdr3_nt: TGTGCCAGCAGCCAAACTCGGGGGCCCTACGAGCAGTACTTC

d_call: .
v_call: TRBV20-1
j_call: TRBJ1-2
clone_size: many
cdr3_aa: CSARDEAANYGYTF
cdr3_nt: TGCAGTGCTAGAGATGAAGCCGCTAACTATGGCTACACCTTC

d_call: TRBD2
v_call: TRBV19
j_call: TRBJ2-7
clone_size: few
cdr3_aa: CASSTSGIRQQQYF
cdr3_nt: TGTGCCAGTAGTACTAGCGGAATACGACAACAGCAGTACTTC

d_call: .
v_call: TRBV7-2
j_call: TRBJ2-1
clone_size: many
cdr3_aa: CASSSPGGTRENTYNEQFF
cdr3_nt: TGTGCCAGCAGCTCCCCCGGAGGTACAAGGGAAAATACCTACAATGAGCAGTTCTTC